This T cell receptor (beta chain) was identified during a study of blood T cell repertoires in COVID-19. As for the study in general: Nucleic acid was either cDNA or gDNA, and it came from T cells, B-cell-depleted T cells, or PBMCs.

Original analysis: It was from reference gene primer amplification that nucleated cell counts were estimated. TCRdb keeps only in-frame clones here, not all; method: immunoSEQ multiplex PCR. That table furnishes V, J and clone size, whereas the DNA furnished D and trimming. The sample records fewer than 200,000 clones, about 85% being singletons. Germline V gene sequence: CDR1 LNHNV, CDR2 YYDKDF (reference sequence). CDR3 length: 15 residues. V was cut by 0 bases and J by 5 bases, with 13 bases left in between. The clonotype was recovered from a woman aged 60 to 75 with COVID-19, enrolled during active disease. The chain is built from TRBV15 and TRBJ1-1, with D possibly TRBD1 on 6 matching bases. The sequenced sample was peripheral blood. In DNA form, the CDR3 reads TGTGCCACCAGCAGAGACGCAGGGGCAGGTACTGAAGCTTTCTTT. It yields the protein CATSRDAGAGTEAFF. Complete variable domain (other parts from reference TRBV15 and TRBJ1-1): DAMVIQNPRYQVTQFGKPVTLSCSQTLNHNVMYWYQQKSSQAPKLLFHYYDKDFNNEADTPDNFQSRRPNTSFCFLDIRSPGLGDTAMYLCATSRDAGAGTEAFFGQGTRLTVV.